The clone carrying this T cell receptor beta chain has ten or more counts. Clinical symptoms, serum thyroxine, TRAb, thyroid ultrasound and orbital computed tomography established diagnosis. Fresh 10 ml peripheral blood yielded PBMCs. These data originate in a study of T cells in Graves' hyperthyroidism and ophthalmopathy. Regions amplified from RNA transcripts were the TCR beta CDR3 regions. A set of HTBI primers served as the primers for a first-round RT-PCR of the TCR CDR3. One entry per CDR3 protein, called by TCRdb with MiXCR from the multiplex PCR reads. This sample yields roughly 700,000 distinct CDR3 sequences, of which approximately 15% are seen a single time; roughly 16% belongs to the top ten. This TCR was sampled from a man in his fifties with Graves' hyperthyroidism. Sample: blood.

The CDR3 reads CASSFSGNTEAFF. Written as DNA, the CDR3 is TGTGCCAGCAGCTTTTCAGGGAACACTGAAGCTTTCTTT. The rearrangement uses TRBV28 and TRBJ1-1; unclear D gene. This CDR3 has 13 amino acids. CDR1 is MDHEN, CDR2 SYDVKM, per germline. Trimming pared 6 bases from V and 1 base from J, leaving 9 bases between.